Shown below are 10 T cell receptor beta chains from a single sample sequenced in a study of spatial heterogeneity in lung cancer. No antigen has been identified for these receptors. Study findings and constraints: Counts of expanded intratumoral alpha and beta TCRs tracked tumor mutation counts.

The time point here: sample taken at primary tumor resection. In TCRdb, the 5' RACE reads were re-called with MiXCR into one record per CDR3 protein. The data hold 9,500 or so distinct CDR3 sequences, with roughly an eighth observed a single time. The sample here was lung tumor tissue, taken at surgery. Receptors originate from a male donor with early-stage non-small cell lung cancer.

This clonotype is medium-sized within its sample. This beta chain represents an off-target read in a library built for alpha chains; its size is of limited meaning. The rearrangement uses TRBV29-1 and TRBJ2-3; 7 positions match TRBD2. The CDR3 is 14 amino acids. Per germline, CDR1 SQVTM and CDR2 ANQGSEA. The V and J ends lost 0 bases and 1 base, in that order; junction bases with no gene match: 1. CDR3 loop: CSVEDRGGTDTQYF. CDR3 DNA: TGCAGCGTTGAAGATCGGGGGGGCACAGATACGCAGTATTTT.

This clonotype has at least ten counts. This beta chain lies outside the target of a library built for alpha chains; its clone size means little. This rearrangement joins TRBV12-3 or TRBV12-4 to TRBJ2-2, with 7 bases lining up with TRBD2. The length of the CDR3 is 18 residues. V shed 10 bases and J 0 bases; nucleotides not matched to a gene: 17. The CDR3: CATPVGPRRGTNTGELFF. In DNA form, the CDR3 reads TGTGCCACTCCGGTGGGTCCCCGGCGGGGGACGAACACCGGGGAGCTGTTTTTT.

This clonotype is classed as medium-sized. As an off-target read in a library built for alpha chains, this beta chain has a frequency of little significance. CDR3: CASSLSSGPNEKLFF. The CDR3, as DNA: TGTGCCAGCAGTTTATCATCCGGGCCTAATGAAAAACTGTTTTTT. The rearrangement joins TRBV12-3 or TRBV12-4 to TRBJ1-4, with D unclear. CDR3 length: 15 amino acids. V was pared by 2 bases and J by 3 bases, with 10 bases between.

This clonotype was picked up many times. This beta chain is a stray read from a library made for alpha chains; its abundance is not meaningful. The genes are TRBV27 and TRBJ2-1; TRBD2 aligns across 13 bases. V lost 6 bases and J lost 7; bases outside the gene matches: 9. CDR1 and CDR2 (germline): MNHEY, SMNVEV (reference sequence). The CDR3 loop spans 16 amino acids. The CDR3 is CASSPELAGGRNEQFF. The CDR3 coding sequence is TGTGCCAGCAGCCCAGAACTAGCGGGAGGGCGGAATGAGCAGTTCTTC.

There are many counts of this clonotype. This beta chain is a stray sequence in a library constructed for alpha chains; its clone size is not meaningful. V and J are TRBV6-2 or TRBV6-3 and TRBJ1-2, with D tentatively TRBD1 (5 bases). The CDR3 runs 16 residues. V was shortened by 5 bases and J by 3 bases, with 19 bases between the two germline ends. CDR1 is MNHEY and CDR2 is SVGEGT in the germline V gene. As DNA, the CDR3 is TGTGCCAGCAGTGATTCAGGGACCTCCTGGGACTATGGCTACACCTTC. This encodes CASSDSGTSWDYGYTF.

This clonotype has ten or more counts. This beta chain came through as a stray read in a library set up for alpha chains, and its size says little. The chain recombines TRBV30 with TRBJ1-1; tentative D call: TRBD1 (6 bases). CDR1 GTSNPN and CDR2 SVGIG come from the germline V gene (reference sequence). CDR3 length: 13 amino acids. The V end lost 0 bases, the J end lost 3 bases, and 8 bases lay between the germline ends. The CDR3 nucleotides read TGTGCCTGGAGTGTACAGGGAGACACTGAAGCTTTCTTT. Amino acid sequence: CAWSVQGDTEAFF.

Many counts were recorded for this clonotype. The library was designed around alpha chains, so this beta chain is a stray read whose abundance carries little weight. The chain is built from TRBV2 and TRBJ1-6; D is undetermined. Trimming shortened V by 4 bases and J by 8 bases, and 12 bases separated the two germline ends. CDR1 is SNHLY, CDR2 FYNNEI, per germline. CDR3 size: 14 residues. The CDR3 sequence: CASSGVGMDSPLHF. Written as DNA, the CDR3 is TGTGCCAGCAGTGGTGTGGGAATGGATTCACCCCTCCACTTT.

This clonotype was picked up many times. Because this beta chain is a stray read in a library intended to capture alpha chains, its abundance should not be given much weight. This rearrangement joins TRBV5-1 to TRBJ2-5, with D tentatively TRBD2 (5 bases). V dropped 0 bases and J dropped 2 bases, with 11 bases sitting between them. Germline-derived CDR1 and CDR2 are SGHRS and YFSETQ. There are 15 residues in the CDR3. CDR3 amino acids: CASSLVVGDQETQYF. In DNA, the CDR3 is TGCGCCAGCAGCTTGGTTGTCGGGGATCAAGAGACCCAGTACTTC. The full variable domain, in which reference TRBV5-1 and TRBJ2-5 provide the parts outside the CDR3, is KAGVTQTPRYLIKTRGQQVTLSCSPISGHRSVSWYQQTPGQGLQFLFEYFSETQRNKGNFPGRFSGRQFSNSRSEMNVSTLELGDSALYLCASSLVVGDQETQYFGPGTRLLVL.

This clonotype was detected many times. This beta chain slipped into a library made for alpha chains as a stray read, so its size is not meaningful. This chain connects TRBV28 to TRBJ1-2; tentative D call: TRBD1 (6 bases). CDR1 and CDR2 (germline): MDHEN, SYDVKM. There are 13 residues in the CDR3. Trimming removed 10 bases at V and 3 bases at J, with 15 bases between. The CDR3 bases are TGTGCCACCCTAAGCAGACAGGACTATGGCTACACCTTC. Protein sequence: CATLSRQDYGYTF.

At least ten counts were recorded for this clonotype. A library prepared for alpha chains yielded this beta chain as an off-target read; its size is of little meaning. The V call is TRBV21-1, the J call TRBJ1-1. TRBV21-1 is described as a pseudogene. This CDR3 is built from 11 residues. DNA of the CDR3: TGTGCCAGCAGCCCCAACACTGAAGCTTTCTTT. This translates into CASSPNTEAFF.